Each of the 14 T cell receptor beta chains below was sequenced from the same sample in a study of neoadjuvant anti-PD-1 for oral cavity cancer. The data were produced by immunoSEQ multiplex PCR, yet TCRdb's version contains in-frame clones alone and is incomplete. The sample records about 15,000 clones, just over 65% being singletons. Specimen: PBMCs, collected before nivolumab (anti-PD-1) treatment. These receptors were taken from a person aged 40 to 85 with oral cavity squamous cell carcinoma.

The CDR3 nucleotides are TGTGCCAGCAGCGGGACTCTACGGGCCGGGGAGCTGTTTTTT. This gives the protein CASSGTLRAGELFF. The chain joins TRBV2 to TRBJ2-2, with D possibly TRBD2 on 6 matching bases. Germline-derived CDR1 and CDR2 are SNHLY and FYNNEI. With 6 bases removed from V and 6 bases from J, the gap between germline ends came to 14 bases. This CDR3 spans 14 amino acids. The full variable domain, completed using reference TRBV2 and TRBJ2-2, is EPEVTQTPSHQVTQMGQEVILRCVPISNHLYFYWYRQILGQKVEFLVSFYNNEISEKSEIFDDQFSVERPDGSNFTLKIRSTKLEDSAMYFCASSGTLRAGELFFGEGSRLTVL.

This clone was counted once. This chain uses TRBV5-6 with TRBJ1-6, with D possibly matching TRBD1 (5 bases). The V gene's germline CDR1 is SGHDT and CDR2 YYEEEE. The V gene lost 4 bases and the J gene lost 7 bases, with 15 bases spanning the gap. The CDR3 is 15 residues long. CDR3 in DNA: TGTGCCAGCAGCCCCCAGAGGACAACCAATTCACCCCTCCACTTT. This codes for CASSPQRTTNSPLHF.

This sequence joins TRBV7-6 and TRBJ2-2; D gene ambiguous. Per the germline V gene, CDR1 is SGHVS and CDR2 is FNYEAQ. Trimming shortened V by 2 bases and J by 0 bases, and 4 bases separated the two germline ends. The CDR3 length is 14 residues. The CDR3 region is CASSLLSNTGELFF. In nucleotides, the CDR3 is TGTGCCAGCAGCTTATTGTCGAACACCGGGGAGCTGTTTTTT.

The V and J genes are TRBV10-1 and TRBJ2-2; a weak D match, TRBD2 (6 bases). Germline values: CDR1 WNHNN, CDR2 SYGVQD (reference sequence). This CDR3 is built from 16 residues. Trimming pared 6 bases from V and 0 bases from J, leaving 14 bases between. The CDR3 region is CASSREPSANTGELFF. The CDR3 nucleotides are TGCGCCAGCAGCCGAGAGCCTAGCGCGAACACCGGGGAGCTGTTTTTT.

This clone was recorded once. The chain recombines TRBV30 with TRBJ1-3, with D unresolved. The ends were cut back, 4 bases at V and 4 bases at J, with 11 bases in the middle. The CDR3 sequence is 13 residues long. The germline V gene encodes CDR1 GTSNPN and CDR2 SVGIG (reference sequence). CDR3 nucleotide sequence: TGTGCCTGGAAGATAAGGGTCGGAAACACCATATATTTT. Amino acid sequence: CAWKIRVGNTIYF.

The V call is TRBV19, the J call TRBJ1-6; no firm D call. CDR3 length: 15 residues. V was trimmed by 5 bases and J by 5 bases, leaving 13 bases between them. CDR1 is LNHDA, CDR2 SQIVND, per germline (reference sequence). The CDR3 protein is CASSGSKGDNSPLHF. CDR3 DNA sequence: TGTGCCAGTAGTGGGAGTAAGGGTGATAATTCACCCCTCCACTTT.

The chain recombines TRBV2 with TRBJ1-5; unclear D gene. Trimming pared 6 bases from V and 6 bases from J, leaving 18 bases between. This CDR3 is built from 15 residues. Germline V gene sequence: CDR1 SNHLY, CDR2 FYNNEI. Here the CDR3 reads CASSPHGEHGQPQHF. CDR3 in DNA: TGTGCCAGCAGCCCACACGGAGAACATGGTCAGCCCCAGCATTTT.

The gene calls are TRBV7-9 and TRBJ2-7, with 9 bases aligning to TRBD1. This CDR3 is built from 16 residues. V lost 2 bases and J lost 2; bases outside the gene matches: 7. Germline loops: CDR1 SEHNR, CDR2 FQNEAQ (reference sequence). CDR3 amino acids: CASSLLGQGSPYEQYF. Here the CDR3 DNA reads TGTGCCAGCAGCTTACTTGGACAGGGGTCCCCCTACGAGCAGTACTTC.

The V and J genes are TRBV28 and TRBJ1-5; 8 bases map to TRBD1. The germline gives CDR1 MDHEN, CDR2 SYDVKM. J gave up 3 bases and V 3 bases, and 4 bases lay outside the gene matches. The CDR3 runs to 15 residues. DNA of the CDR3: TGTGCCAGCAGTTTCCGGGACAGGTTCAATCAGCCCCAGCATTTT. Translating gives CASSFRDRFNQPQHF.

V is TRBV28 and J is TRBJ2-7; D may be TRBD2 (6 bases). The V end lost 5 bases, the J end lost 0 bases, and 14 bases lay between the germline ends. The germline gives CDR1 MDHEN, CDR2 SYDVKM. The CDR3 is made up of 15 amino acids. CDR3 protein: CASSLTGLTSYEQYF. CDR3 DNA sequence: TGTGCCAGCAGTCTAACGGGACTGACCTCCTACGAGCAGTACTTC.

This chain uses TRBV18 with TRBJ1-1; D gene ambiguous. This CDR3 contains 13 residues. The V end lost 2 bases, the J end lost 7 bases, and 11 bases lay between the germline ends. Looked up from germline, CDR1 is KGHSH and CDR2 is LQKENI. The CDR3 DNA reads as TGTGCCAGCTCACCAGTGGCTGACGGTGAAGCTTTCTTT. This sequence encodes CASSPVADGEAFF.

This clone was seen more than once but under ten times. The rearrangement links TRBV7-9 to TRBJ2-7, with D perhaps matching TRBD1 (5 bases). Germline V gives CDR1 SEHNR, CDR2 FQNEAQ (reference sequence). The length of the CDR3 is 14 residues. Trimming shortened V by 0 bases and J by 2 bases, and 8 bases separated the two germline ends. The CDR3 reads CASSLAGQAYEQYF. The CDR3 DNA sequence: TGTGCCAGCAGCTTAGCGGGGCAAGCCTACGAGCAGTACTTC. The variable domain in full, with the rest retrieved from reference TRBV7-9 and TRBJ2-7, is DTGVSQNPRHKITKRGQNVTFRCDPISEHNRLYWYRQTLGQGPEFLTYFQNEAQLEKSRLLSDRFSAERPKGSFSTLEIQRTEQGDSAMYLCASSLAGQAYEQYFGPGTRLTVT.

This rearrangement joins TRBV5-6 to TRBJ2-4, with a weak D call TRBD2 (6 bases). The germline V and J ends were trimmed by 4 bases and 0 bases, with 14 bases remaining between them. Germline V gene sequence: CDR1 SGHDT, CDR2 YYEEEE. The CDR3 is 16 amino acids. The CDR3 DNA follows: TGTGCCAGCAGCGCACTAGCCTTAGTAGCCAAAAACATTCAGTACTTC. Protein sequence: CASSALALVAKNIQYF.

V is TRBV7-2 and J is TRBJ2-5, with 10 bases that match TRBD1. The germline gives CDR1 SGHTA, CDR2 FQGNSA. This CDR3 spans 18 amino acids. Trimming took 3 bases from V and 2 from J; bases not matched to a gene: 12. The CDR3 reads CASSFVTPGQGIQETQYF. The CDR3, as DNA: TGTGCCAGCAGCTTTGTAACCCCGGGACAGGGGATTCAAGAGACCCAGTACTTC.